One sample yielded the 27 T cell receptor beta chains listed below, sequenced in a study of blood T cell repertoires in COVID-19 (dated by TCRdb to the early 2020s). The library was produced with the immunoSEQ multiplex PCR assay. Entries here come from immuneACCESS through TCRdb and include only in-frame sequences with V and J called. Some clones fail to appear in such tables; in the studies checked, an unresolved V gene covers under half of the shortfall, and the cause of the remainder is unknown. The sample table contains about 130,000 clones; only one count was recorded for 85% to 90% of them. About 4.4% of the sample rests with the top ten. Sequenced input: peripheral blood. The receptors come from a man aged 55 to 70 with COVID-19, enrolled during active disease.

CDR3 nucleotides: TGTGCCTGGAGAGGAATTTGGACAGGTCGAGGAAACACCATATATTTT. Translation gives CAWRGIWTGRGNTIYF. The chain joins TRBV30 to TRBJ1-3; 7 bases are a match to TRBD1. Trimming removed 3 bases from V and 4 bases from J; junction bases left unmatched: 12. Germline V gene sequence: CDR1 GTSNPN, CDR2 SVGIG (reference sequence). This CDR3 contains 16 residues.

This sequence joins TRBV19 and TRBJ1-2; D is uncertain. Germline V lookup: CDR1 LNHDA, CDR2 SQIVND (reference sequence). The V end was cut by 3 bases, the J end by 3 bases, with 8 bases between. The CDR3 runs to 13 residues. The CDR3 loop is CASSILLYYGYTF. CDR3 bases: TGTGCCAGTAGTATTCTCCTATACTATGGCTACACCTTC.

The chain employs TRBV12-5 and TRBJ2-5; D is undetermined. The CDR3 has 13 amino acids. Trimming cost V 1 base and J 2 bases, with 5 bases left between them. CDR1 and CDR2 from the germline V gene are LGHNT and FRNRAP. This CDR3 reads CASGLDLQETQYF. The CDR3, as DNA: TGTGCTAGTGGTTTGGACTTACAAGAGACCCAGTACTTC.

The chain uses TRBV6-5 and TRBJ1-5, with a weak D call TRBD1 (5 bases). Looked up from germline, CDR1 is MNHEY and CDR2 is SVGAGI. The CDR3 runs to 14 residues. With 11 bases removed from V and 3 bases from J, the gap between germline ends came to 17 bases. CDR3 loop: CAGKGNGINQPQHF. The CDR3 nucleotides are TGTGCCGGCAAGGGGAATGGTATCAATCAGCCCCAGCATTTT.

The gene calls are TRBV18 and TRBJ1-1, with D perhaps matching TRBD1 (5 bases). Deletions cut 5 bases from V and 3 bases from J, with 10 bases between. This CDR3 is 13 amino acids long. Germline CDR1 KGHSH, CDR2 LQKENI. CDR3 region: CASSTDRDTEAFF. The DNA of the CDR3 is TGTGCCAGCTCAACCGACAGAGACACTGAAGCTTTCTTT.

The chain links TRBV11-2 to TRBJ2-3; 9 bases are shared with TRBD2. The CDR3 extends over 18 amino acids. Trimming at V came to 5 bases and at J to 0 bases, leaving 12 bases not matched to a gene. Germline CDR1 reads SGHAT; CDR2 reads FQNNGV. The CDR3 nucleotides are TGTGCCAGCAGCCGGGGGAGCGGGGGGCCCTCTAGCACAGATACGCAGTATTTT. Encoded protein: CASSRGSGGPSSTDTQYF.

The rearrangement uses TRBV6-5 and TRBJ1-1; D is undetermined. The length of the CDR3 is 12 residues. The V end lost 2 bases, the J end lost 3 bases, and 4 bases lay between the germline ends. Germline V gives CDR1 MNHEY, CDR2 SVGAGI. CDR3 nucleotide sequence: TGTGCCAGCAGTTACGGAGACACTGAAGCTTTCTTT. As protein: CASSYGDTEAFF.

The gene calls are TRBV2 and TRBJ1-2, with 12 nucleotides matching TRBD1. Germline CDR1 SNHLY, CDR2 FYNNEI. The V segment lost 8 bases and the J segment 8 bases; nucleotides outside the gene matches: 9. This CDR3 contains 14 residues. CDR3 protein: CASLPRDRGRGYTF. As DNA, the CDR3 is TGTGCCAGCCTCCCTCGGGACAGGGGGCGAGGCTACACCTTC.

The J gene is TRBJ2-1, the V gene TRBV7-3; TRBD2 matches at 7 bases. This CDR3 is built from 14 residues. The V gene end was trimmed by 4 bases and the J gene end by 3 bases; junction bases not matched to a gene: 3. Germline assignment: CDR1 SGHTA and CDR2 FQGTGA. The chain's CDR3 is CASSSWGGYNEQFF. The CDR3 DNA is TGTGCCAGCAGCTCGTGGGGGGGCTACAATGAGCAGTTCTTC.

This sequence joins TRBV5-6 and TRBJ1-2; 9 bases fit TRBD1. This CDR3 has 14 amino acids. Trimming at V came to 2 bases and at J to 4 bases, leaving 3 bases not matched to a gene. Germline V gene data show CDR1 as SGHDT and CDR2 as YYEEEE. CDR3 nucleotide sequence: TGTGCCAGCAGCTTACAGGGGGCCGGCTATGGCTACACCTTC. Its translation: CASSLQGAGYGYTF.

CDR3 protein: CASSTPPGTGGVGSGELFF. The CDR3 DNA follows: TGTGCCAGTAGTACCCCTCCCGGGACAGGGGGCGTCGGGTCCGGGGAGCTGTTTTTT. The V call is TRBV19, the J call TRBJ2-2; 12 bases are shared with TRBD1. The germline V gene encodes CDR1 LNHDA and CDR2 SQIVND (reference sequence). V lost 4 bases to trimming and J lost 6 bases; unmatched junction nucleotides: 15. The CDR3 runs to 19 residues.

V is TRBV6-2 or TRBV6-3 and J is TRBJ1-5; weak D call: TRBD1 (6 bases). Germline V gene data show CDR1 as MNHEY and CDR2 as SVGEGT. V was clipped by 6 bases and J by 4 bases, with 10 bases between them. This CDR3 has 13 residues. CDR3 nucleotides: TGTGCCAGCAGCGGGACACCAAATCAGCCCCAGCATTTT. It encodes CASSGTPNQPQHF.

The chain is built from TRBV11-3 and TRBJ2-2, with D possibly TRBD2 on 6 matching bases. This CDR3 is built from 13 residues. The germline V gene encodes CDR1 SGHNT and CDR2 YENEEA. The V end lost 3 bases, the J end lost 6 bases, and 8 bases lay between the germline ends. The CDR3 loop reads CASSFGTAGELFF. CDR3 coding DNA: TGTGCCAGCAGCTTCGGGACTGCCGGGGAGCTGTTTTTT.

This clone appeared a few times. V gene TRBV30 combines with J gene TRBJ1-2; unclear D gene. CDR1 is GTSNPN, CDR2 SVGIG, per germline (reference sequence). Trimming left V 0 bases short and J 2 bases short, with 7 bases between. The CDR3 has 13 amino acids. The CDR3 reads CAWSVSQNYGYTF. The CDR3 DNA sequence: TGTGCCTGGAGTGTCTCACAGAACTATGGCTACACCTTC.

The chain uses TRBV10-3 and TRBJ1-6; 10 bases fit TRBD1. CDR3 length equals 16 residues. Looked up from germline, CDR1 is ENHRY and CDR2 is SYGVKD. Trimming took 2 bases from V and 7 from J; bases not matched to a gene: 5. CDR3 in amino acids: CAISEAGTGENSPLHF. CDR3 nucleotide sequence: TGTGCCATCAGTGAGGCCGGGACAGGGGAGAATTCACCCCTCCACTTT.

The chain has TRBV12-3 or TRBV12-4 and TRBJ1-1; tentative D call: TRBD1 (5 bases). V was clipped by 5 bases and J by 8 bases, with 15 bases between them. CDR3 length: 13 residues. The CDR3 is CASSINQRGEAFF. In DNA form, the CDR3 reads TGTGCCAGCAGTATCAATCAGCGGGGCGAAGCTTTCTTT.

The V call is TRBV11-3, the J call TRBJ2-2; 7 nucleotides match TRBD1. This CDR3 is 15 amino acids long. The V gene's germline CDR1 is SGHNT and CDR2 YENEEA. V was pared by 5 bases and J by 0 bases, with 3 bases of the junction left unmatched. The CDR3 here is CASSMGQTNTGELFF. The DNA of the CDR3 is TGTGCCAGCAGCATGGGACAGACGAACACCGGGGAGCTGTTTTTT.

The rearrangement joins TRBV28 to TRBJ1-6; TRBD1 matches at 10 bases. Germline values: CDR1 MDHEN, CDR2 SYDVKM. CDR3 length: 13 amino acids. V was clipped by 6 bases and J by 10 bases; unmatched bases: 3. The CDR3 is CASSRDRGSPLHF. In nucleotides, the CDR3 is TGTGCCAGCAGCCGGGACAGGGGCTCACCCCTCCACTTT.

The gene calls are TRBV7-2 and TRBJ1-1; 9 nucleotides line up with TRBD1. The CDR3 length is 14 residues. Germline V gene data show CDR1 as SGHTA and CDR2 as FQGNSA. V lost 1 base, J lost 5 bases, and 2 bases stayed unmatched. CDR3 in amino acids: CASSLGQGVTEAFF. The CDR3 nucleotides are TGTGCCAGCAGCTTAGGACAGGGGGTGACTGAAGCTTTCTTT.

This clone has just a few counts. The V gene is TRBV25-1, the J gene TRBJ1-2, with TRBD1 identical over 8 bases. Losses at the gene ends were 2 bases for V and 7 bases for J; bases not matched to a gene: 3. The CDR3 contains 13 residues. Germline V gene sequence: CDR1 MGHDK, CDR2 SYGVNS. CDR3 loop: CASSEPGQGGYTF. Here the CDR3 DNA reads TGTGCCAGCAGTGAACCCGGACAGGGTGGCTACACCTTC.

The V call is TRBV30, the J call TRBJ1-5; 8 bases align to TRBD1. Germline V gene data show CDR1 as GTSNPN and CDR2 as SVGIG (reference sequence). The CDR3 contains 14 residues. Trimming at V came to 7 bases and at J to 4 bases, leaving 9 bases not matched to a gene. The CDR3 bases are TGTGCCTACCACAGACAGGGGTCTAATCAGCCCCAGCATTTT. Amino acid sequence: CAYHRQGSNQPQHF.

The rearrangement links TRBV3-1 (or the pseudogene TRBV3-2) to TRBJ2-3; D may be TRBD2 (6 bases). Trimming took off 4 bases at V and 2 bases at J, with 19 bases between the two ends. Germline V gives CDR1 LGHDT, CDR2 YNNKEL (reference sequence). CDR3 length: 17 amino acids. The CDR3 sequence is CASSLQLTGLLTDTQYF. The CDR3 nucleotides are TGTGCCAGCAGCCTACAACTCACGGGACTCCTCACAGATACGCAGTATTTT.

This clone was seen only a few times. The chain joins TRBV5-1 to TRBJ1-4; perhaps TRBD1 as D (5 bases). Trimming pared 4 bases from V and 7 bases from J, leaving 26 bases between. The CDR3 contains 18 residues. The V gene's germline CDR1 is SGHRS and CDR2 YFSETQ. The CDR3 DNA reads TGCGCCAGCAGCCAAAAACCGGGACTAATGGCCGACGGTGAAAAACTGTTTTTT. Translating it yields CASSQKPGLMADGEKLFF.

J is TRBJ1-4 and V is TRBV9; weak D call: TRBD1 (6 bases). In germline, CDR1 is SGDLS, CDR2 YYNGEE. The CDR3 sequence is 14 residues long. V gave up 2 bases and J gave up 5 bases, with 10 bases separating them. CDR3 DNA sequence: TGTGCCAGCAGCGTGAGTCAGGGGAATGAAAAACTGTTTTTT. This gives the protein CASSVSQGNEKLFF.

The gene calls are TRBV3-1 (or the pseudogene TRBV3-2) and TRBJ1-3; D is uncertain. Germline V gives CDR1 LGHDT, CDR2 YNNKEL (reference sequence). Trimming pared 1 base from V and 4 bases from J, leaving 14 bases between. The CDR3 has 16 residues. This CDR3 is CASSQVSGNRGNTIYF. The DNA for the CDR3 is TGTGCCAGCAGCCAAGTGTCGGGAAATCGAGGAAACACCATATATTTT.

The V gene is TRBV3-1 (or the pseudogene TRBV3-2), the J gene TRBJ2-2, with 11 bases fitting TRBD2. Losses at the gene ends were 1 base for V and 4 bases for J; bases not matched to a gene: 8. There are 18 residues in the CDR3. Germline loops: CDR1 LGHDT, CDR2 YNNKEL (reference sequence). CDR3 loop: CASSQVIAGGLGTGELFF. CDR3 in DNA: TGTGCCAGCAGCCAAGTTATAGCGGGGGGGCTCGGCACCGGGGAGCTGTTTTTT.

The rearrangement joins TRBV6-2 or TRBV6-3 to TRBJ2-5, with 7 bases that match TRBD2. The trim removed 3 bases at V and 2 bases at J, leaving 6 bases unmatched. This CDR3 region has 15 residues. CDR1 is MNHEY and CDR2 is SVGEGT in the germline V gene. In DNA, the CDR3 is TGTGCCAGCAGTTATGCGGGGGTTGCACAAGAGACCCAGTACTTC. Amino acid sequence: CASSYAGVAQETQYF.